What follows are 23 T cell receptor beta chains derived from one specimen sequenced in a study of OX40 agonist ivuxolimab in advanced cancers. The method was immunoSEQ multiplex PCR; TCRdb's version includes in-frame clones alone and lacks a portion of them. The sample yields under 100,000 clones, over 80% seen once. The sample here was CD4+ or CD8+ T cells sorted from blood, taken in a trial of the OX40 agonist ivuxolimab. These receptors all come from an adult with an advanced solid tumor such as melanoma, head and neck, liver or kidney cancer.

V usage is TRBV4-2 and J usage is TRBJ2-3, with no clear D. There are 14 residues in the CDR3. V was shortened by 1 base and J by 2 bases, with 7 bases between the two germline ends. Germline CDR1 and CDR2: LGHNA and YNFKEQ. The CDR3 bases are TGTGCCAGCAGCCAAGCCGGGTACACAGATACGCAGTATTTT. As protein: CASSQAGYTDTQYF.

J is TRBJ2-7 and V is TRBV9, with 15 bases aligning to TRBD2. Germline values: CDR1 SGDLS, CDR2 YYNGEE. J was trimmed by 3 bases and V by 3 bases; bases with no gene match: 7. The CDR3 has 17 amino acids. The CDR3 loop is CASSDRPGLAGGYEQYF. For the CDR3, the DNA is TGTGCCAGCAGCGACCGACCGGGACTAGCGGGGGGCTACGAGCAGTACTTC. Full variable domain (remainder filled in from reference TRBV9 and TRBJ2-7): DSGVTQTPKHLITATGQRVTLRCSPRSGDLSVYWYQQSLDQGLQFLIQYYNGEERAKGNILERFSAQQFPDLHSELNLSSLELGDSALYFCASSDRPGLAGGYEQYFGPGTRLTVT.

The V call is TRBV5-1, the J call TRBJ2-3, with D hard to call. CDR1 is SGHRS, CDR2 YFSETQ, per germline. CDR3 length equals 15 residues. Trimming shortened V by 0 bases and J by 6 bases, and 14 bases separated the two germline ends. Here the CDR3 reads CASSLGLVGPDTQYF. The DNA for the CDR3 is TGCGCCAGCAGCTTGGGGCTAGTCGGTCCGGATACGCAGTATTTT.

This clone was found once. This rearrangement joins TRBV2 to TRBJ2-5; D might be TRBD2 (7 bases). Per the germline V gene, CDR1 is SNHLY and CDR2 is FYNNEI. V was cut by 7 bases and J by 4 bases, with 16 bases left in between. The CDR3 is made up of 14 amino acids. CDR3 loop: CASKGGDILETQYF. CDR3 in DNA: TGTGCCAGCAAGGGGGGGGATATATTAGAGACCCAGTACTTC.

This sequence joins TRBV11-3 and TRBJ2-7; D remains ambiguous. Germline V gene sequence: CDR1 SGHNT, CDR2 YENEEA. Trimming pared 2 bases from V and 4 bases from J, leaving 9 bases between. The CDR3 loop spans 13 amino acids. The DNA of the CDR3 is TGTGCCAGCAGCTTAAACTATCTTTACGAGCAGTACTTC. Its protein is CASSLNYLYEQYF.

This sequence joins TRBV19 and TRBJ1-1; D gene ambiguous. CDR1 and CDR2 from the germline V gene are LNHDA and SQIVND (reference sequence). Trimming took 3 bases from V and 3 from J, leaving 11 bases between them. The CDR3 spans 14 residues. CDR3 DNA: TGTGCCAGTAGTATCAACACATTAGACACTGAAGCTTTCTTT. Translating gives CASSINTLDTEAFF.

For the CDR3, the DNA is TGCGCCAGCAGCTTGGTGCGGGCCAGGGACACTGAAGCTTTCTTT. It encodes CASSLVRARDTEAFF. This sequence joins TRBV5-1 and TRBJ1-1, with D possibly TRBD1 on 5 matching bases. Trimming removed 0 bases at V and 3 bases at J, with 12 bases between. Germline CDR1 and CDR2: SGHRS and YFSETQ. The CDR3 runs 15 residues.

This clone was picked up one time. The chain employs TRBV4-3 and TRBJ2-4, with 7 positions matching TRBD1. The V segment lost 4 bases and the J segment 6 bases; nucleotides outside the gene matches: 3. This CDR3 has 13 residues. CDR1 and CDR2 from the germline V gene are LGHNA and YSLEER. The CDR3 DNA reads as TGCGCCAGCAGCCCCCGACAGGGAAACATTCAGTACTTC. This translates into CASSPRQGNIQYF.

This clone was seen only a few times. The chain joins TRBV4-2 to TRBJ1-2; TRBD1 matches at 8 bases. CDR1 LGHNA and CDR2 YNFKEQ come from the germline V gene. V shed 1 base, J shed 8 bases, and the junction held 3 bases outside the gene matches. The CDR3 length is 13 residues. This CDR3 is CASSQGQGRGYTF. DNA for the CDR3: TGTGCCAGCAGCCAAGGACAGGGGAGAGGCTACACCTTC.

This chain links TRBV2 with TRBJ1-1; D unclear. Germline V gene data show CDR1 as SNHLY and CDR2 as FYNNEI. V shed 5 bases and J shed 5 bases, with 12 bases lying between them. This CDR3 has 13 residues. The CDR3 region is CASSPLIQTEAFF. Written as DNA, the CDR3 is TGTGCCAGCAGTCCACTCATACAGACTGAAGCTTTCTTT.

The rearrangement uses TRBV5-1 and TRBJ1-1; 8 bases map to TRBD1. J lost 0 bases, V lost 0 bases, and 7 bases had no gene match. The CDR3 covers 17 residues. Germline V gene sequence: CDR1 SGHRS, CDR2 YFSETQ. DNA of the CDR3: TGCGCCAGCAGCTTGGGAGCAGGGGGCGGAGTGAACACTGAAGCTTTCTTT. Translation gives CASSLGAGGGVNTEAFF.

The gene calls are TRBV2 and TRBJ1-2; D call uncertain. Looked up from germline, CDR1 is SNHLY and CDR2 is FYNNEI. The CDR3 consists of 17 residues. The germline V and J ends were trimmed by 7 bases and 2 bases, with 23 bases remaining between them. The CDR3 DNA sequence: TGTGCCAGCATTACTTCCGAGTTACTAGCGCGGAACTATGGCTACACCTTC. It translates to CASITSELLARNYGYTF.

The chain couples TRBV19 to TRBJ2-7, with a tentative D call TRBD2 (5 bases). Germline CDR1 and CDR2: LNHDA and SQIVND (reference sequence). Trimming shortened V by 9 bases and J by 9 bases, and 27 bases separated the two germline ends. The CDR3 is made up of 15 amino acids. CDR3: CASSRLDSPLSGQYF. As DNA, the CDR3 is TGTGCCAGCAGTCGGCTAGACTCCCCTCTAAGCGGGCAGTACTTC.

The gene calls are TRBV5-1 and TRBJ2-3, with 15 bases fitting TRBD2. Germline-derived CDR1 and CDR2 are SGHRS and YFSETQ. The CDR3 spans 17 residues. With 6 bases clipped from V and 4 bases from J, the junction kept 9 bases outside the gene matches. The CDR3 DNA follows: TGCGCCAGCACCCTCGGACTAGCGGGAGGGCTGGCAGATACGCAGTATTTT. Translated, it gives CASTLGLAGGLADTQYF.

In its sample, this clone was seen once. The chain recombines TRBV25-1 with TRBJ2-1; D gene unclear. The CDR3 sequence is 14 residues long. The V end was cut by 5 bases, the J end by 7 bases, with 15 bases between. Looked up from germline, CDR1 is MGHDK and CDR2 is SYGVNS. The CDR3 is CASSSTRGENEQFF. For the CDR3, the DNA is TGTGCCAGCAGTTCGACCCGAGGTGAAAATGAGCAGTTCTTC. Full variable domain (rest looked up from reference TRBV25-1 and TRBJ2-1): EADIYQTPRYLVIGTGKKITLECSQTMGHDKMYWYQQDPGMELHLIHYSYGVNSTEKGDLSSESTVSRIRTEHFPLTLESARPSHTSQYLCASSSTRGENEQFFGPGTRLTVL.

The chain links TRBV19 to TRBJ1-2; unclear D gene. The CDR3 runs 12 residues. CDR1 LNHDA and CDR2 SQIVND come from the germline V gene (reference sequence). As DNA, the CDR3 is TGTACAGAGACGGGTTTTTGGTATGGCTACACCTTC. It is translated as CTETGFWYGYTF.

This chain uses TRBV4-2 with TRBJ2-6, with D maybe TRBD1 (5 bases). Trimming removed 0 bases at V and 2 bases at J, with 8 bases between. The CDR3 runs to 16 residues. Germline CDR1 reads LGHNA; CDR2 reads YNFKEQ. CDR3 in amino acids: CASSQDPGPGANVLTF. CDR3 DNA sequence: TGTGCCAGCAGCCAAGATCCAGGGCCTGGGGCCAACGTCCTGACTTTC.

This sequence joins TRBV7-9 and TRBJ1-1; 8 positions agree with TRBD1. Germline V lookup: CDR1 SEHNR, CDR2 FQNEAQ (reference sequence). The CDR3 has 14 residues. V was pared by 5 bases and J by 3 bases, with 5 bases of the junction left unmatched. In nucleotides, the CDR3 is TGTGCCAGCAGCGACAGGGGCCCTGACACTGAAGCTTTCTTT. Protein sequence: CASSDRGPDTEAFF.

The chain couples TRBV29-1 to TRBJ2-1; 8 nucleotides align to TRBD1. V dropped 2 bases and J dropped 2; count of bases not matched to a gene: 11. CDR3 length: 17 amino acids. CDR1 and CDR2 from the germline V gene are SQVTM and ANQGSEA. The CDR3 nucleotides read TGCAGCGTTGAATTGGACAGGGCAAAGAAACCCTACAATGAGCAGTTCTTC. This encodes CSVELDRAKKPYNEQFF.

The V call is TRBV7-2, the J call TRBJ2-7; D is possibly TRBD1 (6 bases). This CDR3 contains 14 residues. The germline V and J ends were trimmed by 5 bases and 2 bases, with 13 bases remaining between them. Germline CDR1 SGHTA, CDR2 FQGNSA. CDR3 region: CASSPGTSTYEQYF. CDR3 nucleotides: TGTGCCAGCAGCCCCGGGACAAGTACCTACGAGCAGTACTTC.

This clone appeared once. The chain has TRBV4-2 and TRBJ1-2, with no clear D. Trimming pared 5 bases from V and 8 bases from J, leaving 21 bases between. This CDR3 is 15 amino acids long. CDR1 is LGHNA, CDR2 YNFKEQ, per germline. CDR3 region: CASSLSTSPRIGYTF. CDR3 sequence (DNA): TGTGCCAGCAGCTTGTCCACTTCGCCTCGGATCGGCTACACCTTC.

The chain carries TRBV28 and TRBJ1-1, with D maybe TRBD1 (6 bases). Trimming pared 5 bases from V and 3 bases from J, leaving 16 bases between. CDR3 length equals 15 residues. In germline, CDR1 is MDHEN, CDR2 SYDVKM. CDR3 loop: CASSPPTGPYTEAFF. DNA for the CDR3: TGTGCCAGCAGTCCCCCGACAGGCCCATACACTGAAGCTTTCTTT.

The rearrangement uses TRBV7-2 and TRBJ2-7; D remains ambiguous. Germline CDR1 is SGHTA and CDR2 is FQGNSA. V was pared by 2 bases and J by 3 bases, with 11 bases between. The CDR3 runs to 14 residues. The CDR3 sequence: CASSLISAFYEQYF. The CDR3 DNA follows: TGTGCCAGCAGCTTAATCTCAGCCTTCTACGAGCAGTACTTC. The variable domain in full, with the rest retrieved from reference TRBV7-2 and TRBJ2-7, is GAGVSQSPSNKVTEKGKDVELRCDPISGHTALYWYRQSLGQGLEFLIYFQGNSAPDKSGLPSDRFSAERTGGSVSTLTIQRTQQEDSAVYLCASSLISAFYEQYFGPGTRLTVT.